One and the same sample provided the 9 T cell receptor beta chains below, sequenced in a study of T cell responses to AZD1222 COVID-19 vaccine (dated by TCRdb to about 2021). What the time point label conveys for this sample: about 28 days (+/-7) after the second vaccine dose. This sample's treatment or condition label indicates: meningococcal conjugate vaccine given as trial control. Libraries were made using the immunoSEQ multiplex PCR assay. As stored in TCRdb, this immuneACCESS dataset retains in-frame rearrangements with V and J assigned. A fraction of the clones does not appear; measured against another copy, unresolved V genes explain less than half of the discrepancy, and the remainder lacks a known reason. The sample table contains 150,000 or so clones; only one count was recorded for around 89% of them. The ten largest clones represent about 4.1% of the sample. Sequences were derived from peripheral blood, sampled 28 days after the second dose of the MenACWY control vaccine. The origin of the receptors is an adult who received the MenACWY meningococcal vaccine as a control.

The V and J genes are TRBV30 and TRBJ2-2, with D possibly matching TRBD2 (6 bases). The V gene lost 3 bases and the J gene lost 6 bases, with 17 bases spanning the gap. The germline CDR1 and CDR2 sequences are GTSNPN and SVGIG (reference sequence). The CDR3 spans 15 residues. DNA for the CDR3: TGTGCCTGGAGAAACTCTGGAGGGGCTGCCGGGGAGCTGTTTTTT. Its protein product is CAWRNSGGAAGELFF.

This clone was counted between two and nine times. The chain is built from TRBV10-1 and TRBJ2-7; D uncertain. Trimming stripped 3 bases from V and 0 bases from J, with 15 bases between. Per the germline V gene, CDR1 is WNHNN and CDR2 is SYGVQD (reference sequence). The CDR3 spans 16 residues. This CDR3 is CASSDYGPTGSYEQYF. CDR3 bases: TGCGCCAGCAGTGATTATGGGCCGACGGGCTCCTACGAGCAGTACTTC.

The chain uses TRBV10-1 and TRBJ2-1, with D tentatively TRBD2 (6 bases). This CDR3 contains 14 residues. The V end was cut by 0 bases, the J end by 7 bases, with 10 bases between. From germline, CDR1 is WNHNN and CDR2 SYGVQD (reference sequence). CDR3 amino acids: CASSESSLANEQFF. The DNA of the CDR3 is TGCGCCAGCAGTGAGTCGAGTCTAGCGAATGAGCAGTTCTTC.

This chain joins TRBV7-8 and TRBJ1-4; TRBD1 agrees at 7 bases. Per germline, CDR1 SGHVS and CDR2 FQNEAQ. The CDR3 has 18 residues. The ends lost 7 bases at V and 4 bases at J; junction bases unmatched: 18. The CDR3: CASTPLWRGRGINEKLFF. The DNA of the CDR3 is TGTGCCAGCACCCCTTTATGGCGGGGCAGGGGGATTAATGAAAAACTGTTTTTT.

The DNA of the CDR3 is TGTGCCAGCAGTTTAATCCCCCAGGGGAACTATGGCTACACCTTC. This codes for CASSLIPQGNYGYTF. The chain joins TRBV28 to TRBJ1-2, with a weak D call TRBD1 (6 bases). This CDR3 comprises 15 residues. V gave up 2 bases and J gave up 2 bases, with 12 bases separating them. CDR1 and CDR2 (germline): MDHEN, SYDVKM.

The CDR3 sequence: CASSHPGLAAVGETQYF. The CDR3 DNA sequence: TGTGCCAGCAGCCACCCGGGACTAGCGGCAGTGGGGGAGACCCAGTACTTC. This chain joins TRBV6-2 or TRBV6-3 and TRBJ2-5, with 11 bases that match TRBD2. The V gene end was trimmed by 6 bases and the J gene end by 5 bases; junction bases not matched to a gene: 14. The germline CDR1 and CDR2 sequences are MNHEY and SVGEGT. This CDR3 has 17 amino acids.

The V call is TRBV30, the J call TRBJ2-1, with a weak D call TRBD2 (5 bases). Germline assignment: CDR1 GTSNPN and CDR2 SVGIG (reference sequence). Trimming took off 7 bases at V and 10 bases at J, with 17 bases between the two ends. The CDR3 consists of 12 residues. CDR3 nucleotides: TGTGCCTTTGGTACCCGAGGGTTAGAGCAGTTCTTC. This translates into CAFGTRGLEQFF.

This rearrangement joins TRBV15 to TRBJ2-2; D gene ambiguous. CDR3 length equals 15 residues. Germline CDR1 LNHNV, CDR2 YYDKDF (reference sequence). Trimming took off 6 bases at V and 2 bases at J, with 13 bases between the two ends. CDR3 sequence reads: CATRGGDPNTGELFF. The CDR3 coding sequence is TGTGCCACCAGAGGCGGAGACCCCAACACCGGGGAGCTGTTTTTT. The variable domain in full, completed from reference TRBV15 and TRBJ2-2, reads DAMVIQNPRYQVTQFGKPVTLSCSQTLNHNVMYWYQQKSSQAPKLLFHYYDKDFNNEADTPDNFQSRRPNTSFCFLDIRSPGLGDTAMYLCATRGGDPNTGELFFGEGSRLTVL.

The chain links TRBV29-1 to TRBJ2-3; no clear D. V was clipped by 4 bases and J by 0 bases, with 14 bases between them. Germline V gene data show CDR1 as SQVTM and CDR2 as ANQGSEA. The CDR3 totals 15 residues. DNA for the CDR3: TGCAGCGTTGTTCCCTTCGGACGGAGCACAGATACGCAGTATTTT. The encoded protein is CSVVPFGRSTDTQYF.